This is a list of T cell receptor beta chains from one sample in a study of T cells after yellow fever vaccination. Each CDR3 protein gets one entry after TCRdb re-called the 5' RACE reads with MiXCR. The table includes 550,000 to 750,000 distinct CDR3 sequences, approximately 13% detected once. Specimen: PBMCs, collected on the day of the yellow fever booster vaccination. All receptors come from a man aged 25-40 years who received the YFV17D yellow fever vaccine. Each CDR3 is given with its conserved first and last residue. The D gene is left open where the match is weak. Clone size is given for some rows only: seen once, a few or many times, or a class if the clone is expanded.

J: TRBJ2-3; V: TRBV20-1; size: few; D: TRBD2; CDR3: CSASSSGTGDTQYF; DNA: TGCAGTGCTAGCAGTAGCGGGACCGGAGATACGCAGTATTTT
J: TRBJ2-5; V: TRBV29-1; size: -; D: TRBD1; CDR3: CSVDAGQDAETQYF; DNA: TGCAGCGTTGACGCGGGACAGGATGCTGAGACCCAGTACTTC
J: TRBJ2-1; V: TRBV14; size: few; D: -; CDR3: CASSQPRDSYNEQFF; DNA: TGTGCCAGCAGCCAACCACGGGACTCCTACAATGAGCAGTTCTTC
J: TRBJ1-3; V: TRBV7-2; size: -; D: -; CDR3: CASSLAGAYSGNTIYF; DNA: TGTGCCAGCAGCTTAGCGGGTGCCTATTCTGGAAACACCATATATTTT
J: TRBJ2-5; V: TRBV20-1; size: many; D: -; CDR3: CSVGRQYQETQYF; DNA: TGCAGTGTTGGCAGGCAGTACCAAGAGACCCAGTACTTC
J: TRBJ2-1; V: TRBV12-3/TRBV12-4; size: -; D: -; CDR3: CASSFRDFQYNEQFF; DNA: TGTGCCAGCAGTTTCCGGGACTTCCAGTACAATGAGCAGTTCTTC
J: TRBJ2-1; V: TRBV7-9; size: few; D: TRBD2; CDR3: CASSATSGKDEQFF; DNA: TGTGCCAGCAGCGCCACTAGCGGGAAGGATGAGCAGTTCTTC
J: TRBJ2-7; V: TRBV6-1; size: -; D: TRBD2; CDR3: CASRGPLAGEFYEQYF; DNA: TGTGCCAGCAGGGGCCCTTTAGCGGGAGAGTTCTACGAGCAGTACTTC
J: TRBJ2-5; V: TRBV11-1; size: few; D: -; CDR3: CASSLWSQKGETQYF; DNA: TGTGCCAGCAGCTTATGGAGCCAGAAAGGAGAGACCCAGTACTTC
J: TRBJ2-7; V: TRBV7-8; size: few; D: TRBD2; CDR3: CASSSGTSTDEQYF; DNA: TGTGCCAGCAGCTCCGGGACTAGCACGGACGAGCAGTACTTC
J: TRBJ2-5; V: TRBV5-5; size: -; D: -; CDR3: CASSLGQAQYF; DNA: TGTGCCAGCAGCTTAGGGCAGGCCCAGTACTTC
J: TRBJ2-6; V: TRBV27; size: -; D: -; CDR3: CASSLSSSGANVLTF; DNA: TGTGCCAGCAGTCTTAGTAGCTCTGGGGCCAACGTCCTGACTTTC
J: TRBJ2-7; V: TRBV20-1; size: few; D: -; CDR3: CSARPDSYEQYF; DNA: TGCAGTGCTAGACCCGACTCCTACGAGCAGTACTTC
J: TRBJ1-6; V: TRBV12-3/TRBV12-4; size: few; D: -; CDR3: CASSLVPGLGSPLHF; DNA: TGTGCCAGCAGTTTAGTCCCAGGGTTAGGGTCACCCCTCCACTTT
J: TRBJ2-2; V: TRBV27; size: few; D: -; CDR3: CASSLFIQGSGELFF; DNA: TGTGCCAGCAGTTTATTTATCCAGGGGTCCGGGGAGCTGTTTTTT
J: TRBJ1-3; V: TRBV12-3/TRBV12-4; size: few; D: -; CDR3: CASSLRGTGNTIYF; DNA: TGTGCCAGCAGTTTACGAGGAACTGGAAACACCATATATTTT
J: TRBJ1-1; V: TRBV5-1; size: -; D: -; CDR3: CASSLAGWEPEAFF; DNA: TGCGCCAGCAGCTTGGCCGGGTGGGAACCTGAAGCTTTCTTT
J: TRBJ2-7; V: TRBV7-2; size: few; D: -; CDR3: CASSLPRAGLLSYEQYF; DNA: TGTGCCAGCAGCTTACCGCGGGCAGGGCTCCTCTCCTACGAGCAGTACTTC
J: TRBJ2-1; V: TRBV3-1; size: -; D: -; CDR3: CASSQEGRDVGPHEQFF; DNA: TGTGCCAGCAGCCAAGAGGGCCGGGACGTCGGGCCCCATGAGCAGTTCTTC
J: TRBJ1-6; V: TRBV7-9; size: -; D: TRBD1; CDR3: CASSDRDSPLHF; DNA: TGTGCCAGCAGCGACAGGGATTCACCCCTCCACTTT
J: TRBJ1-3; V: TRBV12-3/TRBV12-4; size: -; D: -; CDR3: CASSFTGNTIYF; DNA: TGTGCCAGCAGTTTCACTGGAAACACCATATATTTT
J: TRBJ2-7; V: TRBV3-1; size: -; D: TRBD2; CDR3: CASSQPSGRGYEQYF; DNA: TGTGCCAGCAGCCAACCGAGCGGGAGGGGGTACGAGCAGTACTTC
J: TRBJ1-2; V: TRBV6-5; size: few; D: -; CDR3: CASSYSPSGSPGYTF; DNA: TGTGCCAGCAGTTACTCACCTTCAGGGAGTCCTGGCTACACCTTC
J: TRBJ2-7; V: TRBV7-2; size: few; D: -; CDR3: CASSPQTMGEQYF; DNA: TGTGCCAGCAGCCCCCAGACTATGGGCGAGCAGTACTTC
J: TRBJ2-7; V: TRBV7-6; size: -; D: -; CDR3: CASSFDNGYEQYF; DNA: TGTGCCAGCAGCTTCGACAATGGGTACGAGCAGTACTTC
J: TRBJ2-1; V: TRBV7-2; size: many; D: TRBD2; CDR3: CASTPLGREAREQFF; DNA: TGTGCCAGCACCCCGTTAGGGCGGGAGGCTCGGGAGCAGTTCTTC
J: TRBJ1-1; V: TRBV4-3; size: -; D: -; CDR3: CASSQEANVNTEAFF; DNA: TGCGCCAGCAGCCAAGAAGCTAACGTGAACACTGAAGCTTTCTTT
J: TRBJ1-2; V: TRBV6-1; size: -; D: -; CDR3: CASSDWDDVGRYTF; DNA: TGTGCCAGCAGTGACTGGGACGACGTAGGGCGCTACACCTTC
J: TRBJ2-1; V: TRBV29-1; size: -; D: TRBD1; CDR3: CSAGQGRTEQFF; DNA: TGCAGCGCTGGACAGGGGCGCACTGAGCAGTTCTTC
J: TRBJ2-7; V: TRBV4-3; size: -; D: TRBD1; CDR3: CASSQSSGTGSYEQYF; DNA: TGCGCCAGCAGCCAATCTTCCGGGACAGGGTCCTACGAGCAGTACTTC